This record concerns one TCR beta chain sequence. Its antigen is undetermined. The length of the CDR3 is 15 residues. With 7 bases removed from V and 0 bases from J, the gap between germline ends came to 13 bases. Germline V gene lookup returns CDR1 LNHNV and CDR2 YYDKDF (reference sequence). The data originate from a study of cytomegalovirus exposure and HLA in healthy donors. At the level of the study: Roughly 180 million T cells yielded roughly 120 million unique TCR beta sequences in earlier analysis.

When sampled, the donors appeared nominally healthy, though they likely had unrecorded immune exposures. PCR amplification relied on 60 Vbeta primers (plus 13 Jbeta primers). This table comes from immunoSEQ multiplex PCR, and its TCRdb copy is limited to in-frame clones, with some not included. Found here are roughly 63,000 clones, about 75% of them singletons; the top ten hold under 30%. Study outcomes and limitations: Previously analyzed data showed that most TCR beta V segments were productive at a frequency of about 87% or about 30%.

This receptor was obtained from a woman aged 35 to 49 in good health and CMV-seropositive. The sequencing input was PBMCs. The gene calls are TRBV15 and TRBJ1-3; no clear D gene. CDR3 in amino acids: CATKSGSGSGNTIYF. Written as DNA, the CDR3 is TGTGCCACCAAGTCCGGCAGCGGCTCTGGAAACACCATATATTTT.